The clone carrying this T cell receptor beta chain was seen many times. Its antigen is as yet unknown. The sample comes from a study of T cells in Graves' hyperthyroidism and ophthalmopathy. Study context: Any treatment followed the collection of peripheral blood at initial diagnosis. The study, taken as a whole, reports: Also found in blood were most expanded thyroid clonotypes above 0.001.

Amplification yielded TCR beta CDR3 regions, with RNA transcripts as the source. The HTBI primer set served for first-round RT-PCR of the TCR CDR3. TCRdb processed the multiplex PCR reads anew with MiXCR; each CDR3 protein has one entry. The sample lists about 640,000 distinct CDR3 sequences; less than 25% were seen once. The CDR3 has 13 residues. Germline V gene data show CDR1 as GTSNPN and CDR2 as SVGIG (reference sequence). V lost 2 bases, J lost 7 bases, and 9 bases lay in between. Among ophthalmopathy patients, the Clinical Activity Score reached at least 3, the NOSPECS grade reached at least 4, and duration remained under 3 months. Each diagnosis drew on symptoms, thyroxine, TRAb, thyroid ultrasound and orbital computed tomography findings.

The source of this sequence is a man aged 30 to 39 with Graves' ophthalmopathy. What was sequenced was blood. The chain links TRBV30 to TRBJ1-6; the D gene is possibly TRBD1 (5 bases). The CDR3 here is CAWSLGLNSPLHF. In nucleotides, the CDR3 is TGTGCCTGGAGTTTGGGGCTGAATTCACCCCTCCACTTT.